These 8 T cell receptor beta chains originate from one sample sequenced in a study of cytomegalovirus exposure and HLA in healthy donors. Researchers ran the PCR with 60 Vbeta and 13 Jbeta primers. Sequencing was performed with immunoSEQ multiplex PCR; in TCRdb, only in-frame clones are kept and a portion is missing. The table has under 200,000 clones, around 82% seen once; the top ten hold around 0.37%. Sequenced: PBMCs. These receptors all come from a boy between 2 and 10 years old in good health and CMV-seronegative.

The chain couples TRBV19 to TRBJ2-5, with 9 bases identical to TRBD1. After removal of 0 bases from V and 4 bases from J, the junction contained 9 bases not matched to a gene. The CDR3 has 17 amino acids. Germline V gene data show CDR1 as LNHDA and CDR2 as SQIVND (reference sequence). The CDR3 here is CASSIDYTGQGIETQYF. Here the CDR3 DNA reads TGTGCCAGTAGTATAGATTACACCGGACAGGGGATAGAGACCCAGTACTTC.

The chain has TRBV9 and TRBJ1-1, with D unresolved. Trimming stripped 0 bases from V and 4 bases from J, with 7 bases between. In germline, CDR1 is SGDLS, CDR2 YYNGEE. The CDR3 length is 13 residues. CDR3 protein: CASSVARGTEAFF. The CDR3 DNA follows: TGTGCCAGCAGCGTAGCCCGGGGCACTGAAGCTTTCTTT.

The gene calls are TRBV6-5 and TRBJ1-5, with 8 bases matching TRBD1. V dropped 5 bases and J dropped 4; count of bases not matched to a gene: 4. Germline-derived CDR1 and CDR2 are MNHEY and SVGAGI. The CDR3 runs to 14 residues. In nucleotides, the CDR3 is TGTGCCAGCAGTCCTCGGACAGGGAATCAGCCCCAGCATTTT. Protein sequence: CASSPRTGNQPQHF.

The V call is TRBV19, the J call TRBJ2-1, with 8 positions matching TRBD1. This CDR3 is 17 amino acids long. The J segment lost 7 bases and the V segment lost 2 bases, leaving 13 bases of the junction unmatched. Germline-derived CDR1 and CDR2 are LNHDA and SQIVND (reference sequence). CDR3 region: CASSIIRQGMSTNEQFF. The DNA for the CDR3 is TGTGCCAGTAGTATAATCCGACAGGGGATGAGTACAAATGAGCAGTTCTTC.

The chain couples TRBV5-1 to TRBJ2-5, with 10 bases aligning to TRBD2. This CDR3 has 16 residues. With 4 bases clipped from V and 3 bases from J, the junction kept 9 bases outside the gene matches. The V gene's germline CDR1 is SGHRS and CDR2 YFSETQ. The CDR3 DNA follows: TGCGCCAGCAGCCGGATCGGACTAGCGGTAAAAGAGACCCAGTACTTC. It codes for CASSRIGLAVKETQYF. The entire variable domain, with the rest obtained from reference TRBV5-1 and TRBJ2-5, is as follows: KAGVTQTPRYLIKTRGQQVTLSCSPISGHRSVSWYQQTPGQGLQFLFEYFSETQRNKGNFPGRFSGRQFSNSRSEMNVSTLELGDSALYLCASSRIGLAVKETQYFGPGTRLLVL.

In this sample, this clone turned up once. The chain uses TRBV4-1 and TRBJ2-2; a possible D gene is TRBD2 (6 bases). Germline lookup yields CDR1 MGHRA and CDR2 YSYEKL. The CDR3 covers 19 residues. The V end was cut by 4 bases, the J end by 1 base, with 22 bases between. CDR3 sequence reads: CASSRTQTRGAGNTGELFF. Written as DNA, the CDR3 is TGCGCCAGCAGCCGAACTCAAACGAGGGGAGCGGGGAACACCGGGGAGCTGTTTTTT.

CDR3 protein: CASSQVGDLVNGYTF. CDR3 bases: TGTGCCAGCAGCCAAGTTGGGGACTTGGTGAATGGCTACACCTTC. This rearrangement joins TRBV4-2 to TRBJ1-2, with a possible D match to TRBD1 (5 bases). CDR1 is LGHNA and CDR2 is YNFKEQ in the germline V gene. The CDR3 contains 15 residues. With 1 base removed from V and 6 bases from J, the gap between germline ends came to 15 bases.

The CDR3 nucleotides read TGTGCCACCAGCAGAGGGGCTAGCGGGGATACGCAGTATTTT. It codes for CATSRGASGDTQYF. The chain has TRBV15 and TRBJ2-3; 8 positions match TRBD2. CDR1 is LNHNV, CDR2 YYDKDF, per germline (reference sequence). V lost 1 base and J lost 6; bases outside the gene matches: 3. The CDR3 has 14 amino acids.